The source of this T cell receptor (beta chain) is a study of T-cell reconstitution after alpha-beta-depleted transplantation in children. The TCRbeta library was prepared with unique molecular identifiers. MiXCR, run by TCRdb on the PCR reads, gives a single entry per CDR3 protein. Altogether 450,000 to 550,000 distinct CDR3 sequences are present, about an eighth being singletons, with the ten largest covering about 15%. Trimming cost V 0 bases and J 7 bases, with 8 bases left between them. This CDR3 comprises 13 residues. From germline, CDR1 is SGDLS and CDR2 YYNGEE. Remarks on this clonotype: The antigen is undetermined.

General study findings and limits: Where some patients showed high TCRbeta diversity at day 60, it came from recipient T cells and thymic progenitors that had survived. Several hundred rapidly expanded clones from non-depleted graft cells reportedly supplied alpha-beta T cells about two months post-transplant. Among T cells one year after transplant, newly produced cells accounted for most counts and diversity.

V is TRBV9 and J is TRBJ1-5; D is ambiguous. The receptor's source is a female patient aged 2-15 years who had a stem cell transplant for aplastic anemia, so the T cells may come from the graft donor. The sequencing here drew on PBMCs, mostly from graft donor cells, taken 180 days after TCRalphabeta/CD19-depleted stem cell transplant. The CDR3 here is CASSVATGQPQHF. The DNA of the CDR3 is TGTGCCAGCAGCGTAGCTACCGGGCAGCCCCAGCATTTT.